Below, 18 T cell receptor beta chains from the same sample are listed, as sequenced in a study of T-cell memory formation after mild COVID-19. From the 5' RACE reads, TCRdb called clonotypes with MiXCR, one entry per CDR3 protein. The sample records approximately 440,000 distinct CDR3 sequences, roughly 20% being singletons. The sequencing input was PBMCs or a T cell subset sorted from them (not recorded which). Every receptor here comes from an adult woman who had mild COVID-19 (a few samples of this study predate the infection). Cell type and time point are not known.

There are many counts of this clonotype. This chain links TRBV7-6 with TRBJ2-2, with 10 bases lining up with TRBD2. The ends lost 6 bases at V and 2 bases at J; junction bases unmatched: 12. This CDR3 is built from 18 residues. CDR1 is SGHVS and CDR2 is FNYEAQ in the germline V gene. CDR3 in DNA: TGTGCCAGCAGTCCCGTGCTAGCGGGAGCGGTAAACACCGGGGAGCTGTTTTTT. Translated: CASSPVLAGAVNTGELFF.

The chain joins TRBV24-1 to TRBJ1-2; no reliable D call. V was trimmed by 5 bases and J by 2 bases, leaving 14 bases between them. Germline V lookup: CDR1 KGHDR, CDR2 SFDVKD. This CDR3 contains 15 residues. CDR3 nucleotides: TGTGCCACCAGTGCCTCCTACGAGAGAAACTATGGCTACACCTTC. Residues: CATSASYERNYGYTF.

This rearrangement joins TRBV6-1 to TRBJ2-2, with D tentatively TRBD2 (6 bases). V lost 6 bases to trimming and J lost 7 bases, with 24 bases between them. The V gene's germline CDR1 is MNHNS and CDR2 SASEGT. There are 17 residues in the CDR3. CDR3 sequence: CASRKGTGTPRSGELFF. CDR3 in DNA: TGTGCCAGCAGAAAGGGCACTGGGACTCCGCGGAGCGGGGAGCTGTTTTTT.

The chain joins TRBV6-5 to TRBJ1-2; a possible D gene is TRBD1 (6 bases). In germline, CDR1 is MNHEY, CDR2 SVGAGI. The CDR3 is 15 residues long. Trimming cost V 6 bases and J 7 bases, with 21 bases left between them. The CDR3 protein is CASSPEGGTGGGYTF. The CDR3 nucleotides read TGTGCCAGCAGCCCCGAGGGGGGGACGGGAGGTGGCTACACCTTC.

Only a few counts were recorded for this clonotype. The chain combines TRBV4-1 with TRBJ2-5; D is uncertain. There are 17 residues in the CDR3. CDR1 is MGHRA, CDR2 YSYEKL, per germline. V lost 0 bases to trimming and J lost 4 bases, with 18 bases between them. The CDR3 loop reads CASSQDYGDRAPETQYF. As DNA, the CDR3 is TGCGCCAGCAGCCAAGATTACGGAGACCGAGCGCCAGAGACCCAGTACTTC.

This chain connects TRBV7-9 to TRBJ1-5, with D hard to call. This CDR3 comprises 14 residues. V lost 4 bases and J 7 bases, leaving 14 bases between the germline ends. CDR1 is SEHNR and CDR2 is FQNEAQ in the germline V gene (reference sequence). The CDR3 is CASSWAGAGQPQHF. The CDR3 DNA follows: TGTGCCAGCAGCTGGGCGGGAGCCGGCCAGCCCCAGCATTTT.

This clonotype showed up just a few times. The chain combines TRBV5-1 with TRBJ2-5, with D possibly matching TRBD2 (6 bases). The CDR3 consists of 16 residues. In germline, CDR1 is SGHRS, CDR2 YFSETQ. V was cut by 4 bases and J by 1 base, with 17 bases left in between. The CDR3 loop reads CASSREGGSVQETQYF. The CDR3 DNA reads as TGCGCCAGCAGCCGAGAGGGAGGATCGGTCCAAGAGACCCAGTACTTC.

This clonotype has more than one count but fewer than ten. The chain joins TRBV5-5 to TRBJ2-1, with D perhaps matching TRBD2 (5 bases). CDR3 length: 17 residues. V dropped 0 bases and J dropped 0 bases, with 13 bases sitting between them. Per germline, CDR1 SGHKS and CDR2 YYEKEE (reference sequence). For the CDR3, the DNA is TGTGCCAGCAGCTTGGCGGGAACGCCCGGCTCCTACAATGAGCAGTTCTTC. Amino acid sequence: CASSLAGTPGSYNEQFF.

The table lists this clonotype with a few counts. The chain is built from TRBV30 and TRBJ2-1, with D perhaps matching TRBD1 or TRBD2 (5 bases each). V was trimmed by 3 bases and J by 12 bases, leaving 18 bases between them. CDR1 GTSNPN and CDR2 SVGIG come from the germline V gene (reference sequence). The length of the CDR3 is 13 residues. CDR3 in amino acids: CAWSADLRGGQFF. The CDR3 DNA reads as TGTGCCTGGAGCGCGGATCTACGTGGGGGGCAGTTCTTC.

There are a few counts of this clonotype. This CDR3 fails to terminate in the conserved phenylalanine or tryptophan, so it likely reflects a read error. No DNA is shown, since the ends of the CDR3 on it are uncertain; the CDR3 is the one TCRdb lists. This chain uses TRBV19 with TRBJ1-1; TRBD1 is taken as the D call from the table, unchecked against the DNA. The CDR3 extends over 14 residues, inclusive of both ends. Per the germline V gene, CDR1 is LNHDA and CDR2 is SQIVND (reference sequence). CDR3 amino acids: CASSPHAAGTGWIL.

This sequence joins TRBV19 and TRBJ2-3; TRBD2 agrees at 8 bases. Germline CDR1 LNHDA, CDR2 SQIVND (reference sequence). There are 14 residues in the CDR3. V trimming: 10 bases; J trimming: 2 bases; junction bases outside the gene matches: 8. CDR3 nucleotide sequence: TGTGCCACCTCATCTAGCGGGTCCACAGATACGCAGTATTTT. It is translated as CATSSSGSTDTQYF.

The chain carries TRBV15 and TRBJ1-5; perhaps TRBD1 as D (6 bases). This CDR3 has 16 residues. From germline, CDR1 is LNHNV and CDR2 YYDKDF (reference sequence). V shed 0 bases and J shed 3 bases, with 12 bases lying between them. CDR3: CATSRENPGVNQPQHF. The DNA of the CDR3 is TGTGCCACCAGCAGAGAGAATCCAGGGGTCAATCAGCCCCAGCATTTT.

There are a few counts of this clonotype. This rearrangement joins TRBV4-2 to TRBJ2-5, with D tentatively TRBD1 (6 bases). V dropped 0 bases and J dropped 2 bases, with 19 bases sitting between them. This CDR3 has 18 residues. Germline V gene data show CDR1 as LGHNA and CDR2 as YNFKEQ. The CDR3 region is CASSQDLTHVQGQETQYF. In DNA, the CDR3 is TGTGCCAGCAGCCAAGATCTGACGCACGTACAGGGACAAGAGACCCAGTACTTC.

The V gene is TRBV2, the J gene TRBJ2-6; TRBD1 matches 11 bases. Trimming removed 6 bases from V and 2 bases from J; junction bases left unmatched: 3. Per the germline V gene, CDR1 is SNHLY and CDR2 is FYNNEI. The CDR3 contains 16 residues. CDR3 nucleotide sequence: TGTGCCAGCAGCTTGGGACAGGGGGCTGGGGCCAACGTCCTGACTTTC. This translates into CASSLGQGAGANVLTF.

The rearrangement links TRBV6-2 or TRBV6-3 to TRBJ1-5; D is unresolved. This CDR3 contains 15 residues. Germline-derived CDR1 and CDR2 are MNHEY and SVGEGT. Trimming shortened V by 6 bases and J by 4 bases, and 16 bases separated the two germline ends. The chain's CDR3 is CASSPIWEVNQPQHF. The CDR3 DNA sequence: TGTGCCAGCAGCCCCATTTGGGAGGTAAATCAGCCCCAGCATTTT.

The V and J genes are TRBV4-2 and TRBJ2-1; D gene ambiguous. The CDR3 runs 13 residues. V lost 3 bases and J 8 bases, leaving 11 bases between the germline ends. Germline CDR1 is LGHNA and CDR2 is YNFKEQ. The CDR3 reads CASSQTGLDEQFF. The CDR3 DNA is TGTGCCAGCAGCCAGACGGGCTTGGATGAGCAGTTCTTC.

In this sample, this clonotype turned up a few times. The chain recombines TRBV12-3 or TRBV12-4 with TRBJ2-1; TRBD2 might be the D (7 bases). The V gene lost 6 bases and the J gene lost 3 bases, with 15 bases spanning the gap. CDR3 length: 15 amino acids. Here the CDR3 DNA reads TGTGCCAGCAGGGGGGCGGGAGTACGCTACAATGAGCAGTTCTTC. Amino acids: CASRGAGVRYNEQFF.

The rearrangement links TRBV18 to TRBJ1-5, with 9 bases fitting TRBD1. V trimming: 3 bases; J trimming: 0 bases; junction bases outside the gene matches: 3. Germline V lookup: CDR1 KGHSH, CDR2 LQKENI. The CDR3 is 16 amino acids. CDR3 bases: TGTGCCAGCTCACCGACAGGGGGATATAGCAATCAGCCCCAGCATTTT. Encoded protein: CASSPTGGYSNQPQHF.